This T cell receptor (beta chain) originates from a study of blood T cell repertoires in COVID-19. Deletions cut 1 base from V and 5 bases from J, with 15 bases between. The CDR3 runs 15 residues. CDR1 SGHRS and CDR2 YFSETQ come from the germline V gene. Grouping used clinical history reported by participants in a survey and questionnaire. TCRdb's table, derived via immunoSEQ multiplex PCR, lists solely in-frame clones and lacks some. The data hold 250,000 to 350,000 clones, with more than 85% observed a single time. This chain uses TRBV5-1 with TRBJ2-5; tentatively, D is TRBD1 (6 bases). The sample comprised PBMCs or T cells enriched from blood (not recorded which). The receptor was isolated from a woman in her 30s who had recovered from COVID-19. The CDR3 here is CASSLTTGQLETQYF. The CDR3 nucleotides are TGCGCCAGCAGCTTGACCACGGGACAACTGGAGACCCAGTACTTC.